Included here is one TCR beta chain sequence, with context. Antigen unknown. The germline gives CDR1 SGHVS, CDR2 FQNEAQ. The CDR3 totals 13 residues. Trimming at V came to 8 bases and at J to 4 bases, leaving 4 bases not matched to a gene. This specimen comes from a study of T cell responses to AZD1222 COVID-19 vaccine. Study in general: Second-dose schedules of about 4 or about 12 weeks were combined. Points from the study as a whole: The study found vaccine-associated CD4 TCRs spanning spike, dominant at 160-218 and 743-854. White British ancestry dominated among donors, who included more females, and clonal diversity was possibly underestimated. The breadth and depth of Spike-specific TCRs increased once two AZD1222 doses had been given.

Clones were read by immunoSEQ multiplex PCR, and TCRdb kept only the in-frame ones, dropping some. This sample has approximately 140,000 clones, with around nine tenths found just once. This chain connects TRBV7-8 to TRBJ1-4; 7 bases fit TRBD1. The source is an adult in good health. The specimen was peripheral blood, collected on day 0 of AZD1222 vaccination. This CDR3 is CASGGDSNEKLFF. CDR3 sequence (DNA): TGTGCCAGCGGCGGGGACAGTAATGAAAAACTGTTTTTT.